The present entry profiles one T cell receptor beta chain with its context. This sample was included in a study of control samples from healthy donors and cancer patients. Produced via immunoSEQ multiplex PCR; TCRdb's table is partial and in-frame only. The sample holds some 79,000 clones, roughly 93% seen once. The CDR3 runs 14 residues. Per germline, CDR1 SGHRS and CDR2 YFSETQ. J was trimmed by 3 bases and V by 1 base; bases with no gene match: 2. The sequenced sample consisted of PBMCs. V usage is TRBV5-1 and J usage is TRBJ1-2, with TRBD1 identical over 8 bases. The TCR comes from a woman between 35 and 50 years old with lung cancer. In DNA, the CDR3 is TGCGCCAGCAGCTTGCCGGGACAGGACTATGGCTACACCTTC. Encoded protein: CASSLPGQDYGYTF.